Listed here are 7 T cell receptor beta chains from one sample, sequenced in a study of cytomegalovirus exposure and HLA in healthy donors. PCR involved 60 Vbeta and 13 Jbeta primers. Method: immunoSEQ multiplex PCR; TCRdb's copy keeps in-frame clones and lacks some. The sample shows 140,000 to 150,000 clones, 84% of them seen only once. The material sequenced was PBMCs. These receptors were collected from a boy aged 2 to 10 in good health and CMV-seronegative.

The chain is built from TRBV4-1 and TRBJ2-1; D remains ambiguous. V shed 2 bases and J shed 5 bases, with 13 bases lying between them. The germline gives CDR1 MGHRA, CDR2 YSYEKL. CDR3 length: 15 amino acids. In DNA, the CDR3 is TGCGCCAGCAGCCAAATAGCCTCGTCAAACAATGAGCAGTTCTTC. It encodes CASSQIASSNNEQFF.

The chain uses TRBV7-3 and TRBJ2-3; TRBD2 agrees at 14 bases. This CDR3 is built from 17 residues. The germline gives CDR1 SGHTA, CDR2 FQGTGA. After removal of 5 bases from V and 4 bases from J, the junction contained 8 bases not matched to a gene. CDR3 sequence: CASSGGTSGSIPDTQYF. DNA of the CDR3: TGTGCCAGCAGCGGGGGGACTAGCGGGAGTATTCCAGATACGCAGTATTTT.

This chain uses TRBV28 with TRBJ1-6; a possible D gene is TRBD1 (6 bases). There are 13 residues in the CDR3. Trimming pared 8 bases from V and 4 bases from J, leaving 9 bases between. Germline V gives CDR1 MDHEN, CDR2 SYDVKM. For the CDR3, the DNA is TGTGCCAGCCGAACAGGGTATAATTCACCCCTCCACTTT. Amino acid sequence: CASRTGYNSPLHF.

The chain couples TRBV20-1 to TRBJ2-7; the match to TRBD1 covers 8 bases. Germline-derived CDR1 and CDR2 are DFQATT and SNEGSKA (reference sequence). With V trimmed by 5 bases and J by 4 bases, 1 base remained unmatched. This CDR3 is built from 11 residues. The DNA of the CDR3 is TGCAGTGCTCGACAGGGGTACGAGCAGTACTTC. It is translated as CSARQGYEQYF.

Here the CDR3 reads CASSLLSSGDYGYTF. CDR3 in DNA: TGTGCCAGCAGCTTATTGAGTTCGGGTGATTATGGCTACACCTTC. This chain uses TRBV7-6 with TRBJ1-2; no clear D gene. CDR1 and CDR2 (germline): SGHVS, FNYEAQ. V was pared by 2 bases and J by 5 bases, with 15 bases between. The CDR3 extends over 15 amino acids.

This clone was recorded a few times. V usage is TRBV6-4 and J usage is TRBJ2-1, with 7 bases matching TRBD1. From germline, CDR1 is MRHNA and CDR2 SNTAGT. The V gene end was trimmed by 5 bases and the J gene end by 5 bases; junction bases not matched to a gene: 6. The CDR3 has 14 residues. In nucleotides, the CDR3 is TGTGCCAGCAGTACGAACAGGGGACACAATGAGCAGTTCTTC. Its translation is CASSTNRGHNEQFF.

The V and J genes are TRBV7-2 and TRBJ2-7; 8 bases agree with TRBD2. J was trimmed by 4 bases and V by 0 bases; bases with no gene match: 8. There are 16 residues in the CDR3. Germline V gives CDR1 SGHTA, CDR2 FQGNSA. CDR3 bases: TGTGCCAGCAGCTTAGCCCCTTATAGCGGGAAGTACGAGCAGTACTTC. Its translation is CASSLAPYSGKYEQYF.